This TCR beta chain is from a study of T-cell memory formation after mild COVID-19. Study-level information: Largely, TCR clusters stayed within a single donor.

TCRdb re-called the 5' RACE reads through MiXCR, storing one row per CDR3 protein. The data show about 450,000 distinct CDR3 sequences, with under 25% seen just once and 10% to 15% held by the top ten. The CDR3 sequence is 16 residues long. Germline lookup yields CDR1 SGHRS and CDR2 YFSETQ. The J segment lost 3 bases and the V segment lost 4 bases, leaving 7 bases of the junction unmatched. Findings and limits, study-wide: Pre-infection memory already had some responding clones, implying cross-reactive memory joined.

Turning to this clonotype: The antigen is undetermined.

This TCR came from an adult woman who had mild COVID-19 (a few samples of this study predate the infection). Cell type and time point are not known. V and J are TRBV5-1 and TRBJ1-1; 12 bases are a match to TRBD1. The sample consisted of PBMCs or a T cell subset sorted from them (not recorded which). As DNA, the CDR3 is TGCGCCAGCAGCGGGACAGGGGGCCCAGAGGACACTGAAGCTTTCTTT. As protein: CASSGTGGPEDTEAFF. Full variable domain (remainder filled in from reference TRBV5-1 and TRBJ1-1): KAGVTQTPRYLIKTRGQQVTLSCSPISGHRSVSWYQQTPGQGLQFLFEYFSETQRNKGNFPGRFSGRQFSNSRSEMNVSTLELGDSALYLCASSGTGGPEDTEAFFGQGTRLTVV.